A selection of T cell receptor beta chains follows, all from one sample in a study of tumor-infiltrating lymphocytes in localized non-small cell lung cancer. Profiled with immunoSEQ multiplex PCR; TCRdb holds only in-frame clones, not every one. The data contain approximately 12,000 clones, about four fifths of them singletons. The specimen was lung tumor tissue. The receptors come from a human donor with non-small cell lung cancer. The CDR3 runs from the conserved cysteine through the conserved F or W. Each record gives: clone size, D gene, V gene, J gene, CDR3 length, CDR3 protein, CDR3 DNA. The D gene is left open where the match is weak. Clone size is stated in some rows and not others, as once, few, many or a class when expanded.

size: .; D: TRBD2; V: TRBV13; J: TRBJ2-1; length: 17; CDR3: CASSSTTSEIRDNEQFF; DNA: TGTGCCAGCAGTTCCACCACTAGCGAGATTCGAGACAATGAGCAGTTCTTC
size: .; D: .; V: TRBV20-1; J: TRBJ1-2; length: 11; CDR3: CSARKLNGYTF; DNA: TGCAGTGCTAGAAAACTTAATGGCTACACCTTC
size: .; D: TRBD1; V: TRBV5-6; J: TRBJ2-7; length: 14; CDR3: CASSSDRGHYEQYF; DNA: TGTGCCAGCAGCTCGGACAGGGGTCACTACGAGCAGTACTTC
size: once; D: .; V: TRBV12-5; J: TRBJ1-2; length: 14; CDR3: CASGFADSLYGYTF; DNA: TGTGCTAGTGGTTTCGCCGACAGTCTCTATGGCTACACCTTC
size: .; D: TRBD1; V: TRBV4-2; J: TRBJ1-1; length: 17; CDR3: CASSPGTGAWQDTEAFF; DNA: TGTGCCAGCAGCCCCGGGACAGGGGCATGGCAGGACACTGAAGCTTTCTTT
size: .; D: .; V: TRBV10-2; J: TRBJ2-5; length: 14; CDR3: CASSESGWGETQYF; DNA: TGCGCCAGCAGTGAGTCGGGATGGGGGGAGACCCAGTACTTC
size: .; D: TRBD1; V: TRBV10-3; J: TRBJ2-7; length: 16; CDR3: CAISALGTGYSYEQYF; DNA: TGTGCCATCAGCGCCCTAGGGACAGGGTATTCCTACGAGCAGTACTTC
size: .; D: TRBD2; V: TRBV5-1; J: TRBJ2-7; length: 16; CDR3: CASSSGGAERSYEQYF; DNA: TGCGCCAGCAGCTCGGGGGGAGCGGAGAGATCCTACGAGCAGTACTTC
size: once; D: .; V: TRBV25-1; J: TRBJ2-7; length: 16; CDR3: CASSATKGGSGYEQYF; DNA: TGTGCCAGCAGCGCAACCAAAGGGGGTTCAGGCTACGAGCAGTACTTC
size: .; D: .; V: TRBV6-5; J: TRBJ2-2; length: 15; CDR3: CASSSPWENTGELFF; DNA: TGTGCCAGCTCATCGCCGTGGGAGAACACCGGGGAGCTGTTTTTT
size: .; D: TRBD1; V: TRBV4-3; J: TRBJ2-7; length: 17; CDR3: CASSQDSRGQGVYEQYF; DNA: TGCGCCAGCAGCCAAGATAGTAGGGGACAGGGGGTCTACGAGCAGTACTTC
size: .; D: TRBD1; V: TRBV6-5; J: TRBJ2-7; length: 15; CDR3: CASSNRLQGTYEQYF; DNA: TGTGCCAGCAGCAATCGTCTACAGGGGACCTACGAGCAGTACTTC
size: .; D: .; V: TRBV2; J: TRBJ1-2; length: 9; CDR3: CASRGGYTF; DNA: TGTGCCAGCAGGGGTGGCTACACCTTC
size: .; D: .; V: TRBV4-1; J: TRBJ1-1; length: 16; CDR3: CASSQGLGALNTEAFF; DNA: TGCGCCAGCAGCCAAGGATTAGGAGCACTTAATACTGAAGCTTTCTTT
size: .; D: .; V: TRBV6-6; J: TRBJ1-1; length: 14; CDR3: CASSYRQLNTEAFF; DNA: TGTGCCAGCAGTTATAGACAGTTGAACACTGAAGCTTTCTTT
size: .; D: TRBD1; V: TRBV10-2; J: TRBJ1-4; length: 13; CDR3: CASRGQSNEKLFF; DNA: TGCGCCAGCAGGGGACAGTCGAATGAAAAACTGTTTTTT
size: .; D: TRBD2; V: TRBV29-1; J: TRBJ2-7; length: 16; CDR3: CSAKGLAGGNQYEQYF; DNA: TGCAGCGCCAAAGGGTTAGCGGGAGGTAATCAGTACGAGCAGTACTTC
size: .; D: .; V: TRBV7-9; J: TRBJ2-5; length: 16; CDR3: CASSPRLGALTETQYF; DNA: TGTGCCAGCAGCCCCCGTCTGGGGGCGCTAACGGAGACCCAGTACTTC
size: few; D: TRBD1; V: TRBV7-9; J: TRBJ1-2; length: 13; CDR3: CASSARTGNNYTF; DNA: TGTGCCAGCAGCGCCAGGACAGGGAATAACTACACCTTC
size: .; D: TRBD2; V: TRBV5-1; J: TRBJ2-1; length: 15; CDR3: CASSVGLAGDNEQFF; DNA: TGCGCCAGCAGCGTGGGACTAGCGGGAGATAATGAGCAGTTCTTC